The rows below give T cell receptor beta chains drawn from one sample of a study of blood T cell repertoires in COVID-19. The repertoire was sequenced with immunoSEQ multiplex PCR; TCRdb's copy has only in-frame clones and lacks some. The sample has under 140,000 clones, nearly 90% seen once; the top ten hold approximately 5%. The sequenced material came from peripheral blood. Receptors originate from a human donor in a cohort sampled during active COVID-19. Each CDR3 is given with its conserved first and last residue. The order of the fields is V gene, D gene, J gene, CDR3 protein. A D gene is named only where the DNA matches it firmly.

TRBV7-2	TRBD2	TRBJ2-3	CASSPGLVTDTQYF
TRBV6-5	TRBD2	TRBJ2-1	CASGISGGRNEQFF
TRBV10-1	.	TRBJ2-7	CASSRDSSSYEQYF
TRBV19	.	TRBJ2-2	CASRTSMRLANTGELFF
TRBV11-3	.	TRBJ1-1	CASSLERSRGPSANTEAFF
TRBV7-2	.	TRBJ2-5	CASSSGPGETQYF
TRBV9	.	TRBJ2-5	CASSATANRQETQYF
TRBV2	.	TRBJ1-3	CASSGEGAGNTIYF
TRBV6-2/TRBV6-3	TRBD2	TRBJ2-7	CASRPRTSATLNYEQYF
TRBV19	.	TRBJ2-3	CASSRYRLDATDTQYF
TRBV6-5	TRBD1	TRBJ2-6	CASRGQGTGANVLTF
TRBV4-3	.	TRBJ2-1	CASSQPGLNEQFF
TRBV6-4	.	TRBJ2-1	CASSEEAARYNEQFF
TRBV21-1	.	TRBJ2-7	CASQQGDRVSYEQYF
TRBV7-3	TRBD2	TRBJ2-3	CASSPRGGGLDTQYF
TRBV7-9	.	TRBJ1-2	CASSTRMSDGYTF
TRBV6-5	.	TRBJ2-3	CASITGLSTDTQYF
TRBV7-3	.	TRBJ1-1	CASSPKGRTALTEAFF
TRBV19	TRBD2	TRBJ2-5	CASSTGTSGAETQYF
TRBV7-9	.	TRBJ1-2	CASSSGVGGGYTF
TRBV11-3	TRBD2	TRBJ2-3	CASSRQQLAGGPRDTQYF
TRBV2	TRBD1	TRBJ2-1	CASSLQGASYNEQFF
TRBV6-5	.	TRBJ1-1	CASRTGVNTEAFF
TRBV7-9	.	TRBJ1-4	CASSLGQINEKLFF
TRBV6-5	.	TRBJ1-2	CASSLGQSYGYTF
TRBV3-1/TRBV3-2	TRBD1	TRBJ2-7	CASSLTPMDRGYEQYF
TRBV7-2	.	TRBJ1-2	CASSLVDYGYTF
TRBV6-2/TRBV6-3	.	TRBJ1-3	CASSKTASRNTIYF
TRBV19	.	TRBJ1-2	CASSTGYGYTF
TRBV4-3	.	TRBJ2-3	CASSQDFGSVPDTQYF
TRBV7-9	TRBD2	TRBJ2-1	CASSLDLSGSSYNEQFF
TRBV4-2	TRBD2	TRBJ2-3	CASSQLGLADTDTQYF
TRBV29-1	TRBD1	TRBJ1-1	CSVRDRGYTEAFF
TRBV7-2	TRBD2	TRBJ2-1	CASSQSGGSYNEQFF
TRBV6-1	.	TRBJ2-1	CASSDYYEQFF
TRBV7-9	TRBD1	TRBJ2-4	CASSLGGRGFLLAKNIQYF
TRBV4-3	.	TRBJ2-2	CASSQDPSSDTGELFF
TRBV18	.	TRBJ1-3	CASSLNGDFGNTIYF
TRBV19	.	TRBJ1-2	CASSPGFSSGTTQGYGYTF
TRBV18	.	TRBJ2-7	CASSDQGPPQYEQYF
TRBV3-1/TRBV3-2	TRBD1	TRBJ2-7	CASSQVGQGNSYEQYF
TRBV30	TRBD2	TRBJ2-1	CAWSQAGVRRDEQFF
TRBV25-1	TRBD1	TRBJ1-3	CASSEWGQTFSGNTIYF
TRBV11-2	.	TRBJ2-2	CASTLRGNSNTGELFF
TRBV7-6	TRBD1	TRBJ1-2	CASTLLDDRALGYTF
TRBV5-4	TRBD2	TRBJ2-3	CASRTNVAGASTDTQYF
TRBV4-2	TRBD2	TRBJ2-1	CASSQAPGGTYNEQFF
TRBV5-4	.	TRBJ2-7	CASSVTSGNYEQYF
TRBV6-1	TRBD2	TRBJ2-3	CASSEISGGATDTQYF
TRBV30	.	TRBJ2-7	CAWRGDNSYEQYF
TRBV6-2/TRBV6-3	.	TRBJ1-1	CASSRSGALNTEAFF
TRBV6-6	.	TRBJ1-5	CASTETANSNQPQHF
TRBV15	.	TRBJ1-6	CATSRTTGNSPLHF